Listed below are T cell receptor beta chains from one sample, sequenced in a study of cytomegalovirus exposure and HLA in healthy donors. Repertoires were generated with immunoSEQ multiplex PCR, while TCRdb's copy carries only in-frame clones and drops some. Of 150,000 to 200,000 clones in the sample, roughly four fifths are singletons; the top ten hold roughly 2%. Sequencing was performed on PBMCs. These receptors originate from a young woman in good health and CMV-seropositive. The CDR3 runs from the conserved cysteine through the conserved F or W. A D gene is named only where the DNA matches it firmly. The size entry is marked missing in some rows and otherwise reads once, few, many or a size class.

clone_size,j_call,v_call,d_call,cdr3_aa,cdr3_nt
NA,TRBJ2-1,TRBV7-9,TRBD2,CASSPGLAGGLGYNEQFF,TGTGCCAGCAGCCCCGGACTAGCGGGGGGCCTTGGCTACAATGAGCAGTTCTTC
few,TRBJ1-1,TRBV9,TRBD1,CASSVGKNVGQEAFF,TGTGCCAGCAGCGTAGGGAAGAATGTGGGACAGGAAGCTTTCTTT
once,TRBJ1-3,TRBV5-1,TRBD1,CASSPGTGTRSGNTIYF,TGCGCCAGCAGCCCCGGGACAGGGACACGCTCTGGAAACACCATATATTTT
NA,TRBJ1-2,TRBV6-1,NA,CASSEGPGGGYGYTF,TGTGCCAGCAGTGAAGGGCCCGGGGGGGGCTATGGCTACACCTTC
NA,TRBJ2-5,TRBV2,NA,CASSATNSGWETQYF,TGTGCCAGCAGTGCGACAAACAGTGGGTGGGAGACCCAGTACTTC
NA,TRBJ2-2,TRBV4-1,TRBD1,CASSQELGQGRAGELFF,TGCGCCAGCAGCCAAGAGCTCGGACAGGGAAGGGCCGGGGAGCTGTTTTTT
NA,TRBJ2-1,TRBV7-9,TRBD2,CASRAGLAGNEQFF,TGTGCCAGCAGGGCCGGACTAGCGGGGAATGAGCAGTTCTTC
NA,TRBJ2-3,TRBV5-4,NA,CASSLDTGTDTQYF,TGTGCCAGCAGCTTAGACACAGGCACAGATACGCAGTATTTT
NA,TRBJ2-1,TRBV5-1,NA,CASSLAGIDYNEQFF,TGCGCCAGCAGCTTGGCCGGGATCGACTACAATGAGCAGTTCTTC
NA,TRBJ1-1,TRBV5-1,NA,CASSLGGTLNTEAFF,TGCGCCAGCAGCTTGGGTGGCACATTGAACACTGAAGCTTTCTTT
NA,TRBJ1-5,TRBV6-6,TRBD1,CASSRQGNNQPQHF,TGTGCCAGCAGCCGACAGGGGAACAATCAGCCCCAGCATTTT
NA,TRBJ1-2,TRBV18,NA,CASSPQGRLKANYGYTF,TGTGCCAGCTCACCACAGGGGCGCCTGAAAGCTAACTATGGCTACACCTTC
NA,TRBJ2-3,TRBV19,NA,CASSPLVGAGVADTQYF,TGTGCCAGTAGCCCCCTAGTGGGGGCAGGGGTGGCAGATACGCAGTATTTT
NA,TRBJ2-3,TRBV9,NA,CASSVAGDISDTQYF,TGTGCCAGCAGCGTAGCAGGGGATATATCAGATACGCAGTATTTT
NA,TRBJ1-2,TRBV7-8,NA,CASSLPGTSHYGYTF,TGTGCCAGCAGCCTTCCCGGGACAAGCCACTATGGCTACACCTTC
NA,TRBJ1-4,TRBV29-1,NA,CSAWGGSGEKLFF,TGCAGCGCCTGGGGGGGGTCAGGTGAAAAACTGTTTTTT
NA,TRBJ1-3,TRBV6-5,NA,CASSYGGGSGNTIYF,TGTGCCAGCAGTTACGGCGGGGGATCTGGAAACACCATATATTTT
NA,TRBJ1-1,TRBV6-5,NA,CASSYSEGGTNTEAFF,TGTGCCAGCAGTTACTCCGAAGGGGGAACCAACACTGAAGCTTTCTTT
NA,TRBJ2-5,TRBV18,NA,CASSPNQETQYF,TGTGCCAGCTCCCCTAACCAAGAGACCCAGTACTTC
NA,TRBJ1-1,TRBV12-5,TRBD1,CASGFKGANTEAFF,TGTGCTAGTGGTTTTAAGGGGGCGAATACTGAAGCTTTCTTT
few,TRBJ2-2,TRBV6-5,NA,CASRASGTGELFF,TGTGCCAGCCGGGCCTCAGGGACCGGGGAGCTGTTTTTT
NA,TRBJ2-6,TRBV11-1,NA,CASSYTGANVLTF,TGTGCCAGCAGCTACACTGGGGCCAACGTCCTGACTTTC
once,TRBJ2-1,TRBV4-3,TRBD2,CASSPDWDYRRNEQFF,TGCGCCAGCAGTCCCGATTGGGACTACAGGAGGAATGAGCAGTTCTTC
NA,TRBJ1-3,TRBV5-4,NA,CASSLYPPPGSSGNTIYF,TGTGCCAGCAGCTTGTATCCGCCACCGGGGTCCTCTGGAAACACCATATATTTT
NA,TRBJ1-1,TRBV5-1,NA,CASSHGAGNTEAFF,TGCGCCAGCAGTCACGGGGCGGGAAACACTGAAGCTTTCTTT
NA,TRBJ1-6,TRBV5-4,NA,CASSLVSMRNSPLHF,TGTGCCAGCAGCTTGGTATCCATGAGGAATTCACCCCTCCACTTT
NA,TRBJ2-2,TRBV7-9,TRBD1,CASSSNLGQGTGELFF,TGTGCCAGCAGCTCGAACTTAGGACAGGGGACCGGGGAGCTGTTTTTT
NA,TRBJ1-2,TRBV4-1,TRBD1,CASSQEPTTGPYGYTF,TGCGCCAGCAGCCAAGAACCAACGACAGGGCCCTATGGCTACACCTTC
NA,TRBJ2-1,TRBV9,TRBD2,CASSGGGWSYNEQFF,TGTGCCAGCAGCGGCGGGGGGTGGTCCTACAATGAGCAGTTCTTC
NA,TRBJ2-2,TRBV15,NA,CATSRGGVTGELFF,TGTGCCACCAGCAGAGGGGGGGTTACCGGGGAGCTGTTTTTT
NA,TRBJ2-3,TRBV11-1,TRBD2,CASTKSAGGFLRTDTQYF,TGTGCCAGCACCAAATCCGCGGGGGGGTTCCTACGCACAGATACGCAGTATTTT
NA,TRBJ2-7,TRBV19,NA,CASRRTENYEQYF,TGTGCCAGTAGACGGACAGAGAACTACGAGCAGTACTTC
NA,TRBJ1-2,TRBV19,TRBD1,CAIKTGAQLYGYTF,TGTGCCATTAAAACAGGGGCTCAGCTCTATGGCTACACCTTC
NA,TRBJ2-2,TRBV7-6,NA,CASSSVNTGELFF,TGTGCCAGCAGCTCTGTTAACACCGGGGAGCTGTTTTTT
NA,TRBJ2-7,TRBV7-3,NA,CASSFNDICRHGGLYEQYF,TGTGCCAGCAGCTTCAATGATATATGCAGGCACGGTGGTCTATACGAGCAGTACTTC
NA,TRBJ1-2,TRBV27,NA,CASRTASTNYGYTF,TGTGCCAGCAGGACAGCTTCCACTAACTATGGCTACACCTTC
NA,TRBJ2-3,TRBV7-3,TRBD2,CASSLWGGFSTDTQYF,TGTGCCAGCAGCCTCTGGGGGGGTTTTAGCACAGATACGCAGTATTTT
NA,TRBJ2-1,TRBV7-7,NA,CASSLGDRISGYNEQFF,TGTGCTAGCAGCTTAGGGGATCGAATTAGCGGATACAATGAGCAGTTCTTC
NA,TRBJ2-2,TRBV27,TRBD2,CASSSTGEGLAGELFF,TGTGCCAGCAGTTCTACGGGGGAGGGCTTAGCCGGGGAGCTGTTTTTT